These 20 T cell receptor beta chains came from one sample sequenced in a study of T cell clones after liver transplantation. The repertoire was sequenced with immunoSEQ multiplex PCR; TCRdb's copy has only in-frame clones and lacks some. Among nearly 55,000 clones listed, less than 85% were seen once. Sequenced material: CD4+ T cells from blood, taken before liver transplant. These receptors were collected from a human donor who received a liver transplant.

This sequence joins TRBV4-2 and TRBJ1-3; possibly TRBD1 for D (5 bases). V dropped 1 base and J dropped 7 bases, with 8 bases sitting between them. Germline CDR1 reads LGHNA; CDR2 reads YNFKEQ. CDR3 length equals 13 residues. The DNA for the CDR3 is TGTGCCAGCAGCCAAGCAGGGTTGAACACCATATATTTT. The encoded protein is CASSQAGLNTIYF.

The chain combines TRBV11-3 with TRBJ1-1; 10 nucleotides match TRBD1. The V gene end was trimmed by 5 bases and the J gene end by 5 bases; junction bases not matched to a gene: 5. Per germline, CDR1 SGHNT and CDR2 YENEEA. The CDR3 extends over 14 amino acids. For the CDR3, the DNA is TGTGCCAGCAGCATGGGACAGGGGAGGACTGAAGCTTTCTTT. This codes for CASSMGQGRTEAFF.

This chain uses TRBV4-3 with TRBJ2-2; the D gene could be TRBD1 or TRBD2 (6 bases each). The CDR3 spans 15 residues. The V gene lost 4 bases and the J gene lost 2 bases, with 11 bases spanning the gap. Germline lookup yields CDR1 LGHNA and CDR2 YSLEER. CDR3: CASSRGAANTGELFF. In nucleotides, the CDR3 is TGCGCCAGCAGCCGGGGGGCTGCTAACACCGGGGAGCTGTTTTTT.

V gene TRBV7-2 combines with J gene TRBJ2-2; D may match TRBD1 or TRBD2 (5 bases each). Germline loops: CDR1 SGHTA, CDR2 FQGNSA. Trimming stripped 8 bases from V and 1 base from J, with 14 bases between. The CDR3 has 15 residues. The CDR3 region is CASVRGAGNTGELFF. In DNA, the CDR3 is TGTGCCAGCGTTAGGGGCGCGGGGAACACCGGGGAGCTGTTTTTT.

On this clone: Relative to the germline gene, one junction end is altered; a read error may explain this. The chain links TRBV7-7 to TRBJ2-2; D may match TRBD1 or TRBD2 (5 bases each). The germline V gene has CDR1 SSHAT and CDR2 FNYEAQ (reference sequence). The CDR3 sequence is 13 residues long. This CDR3 reads CASSTGARGELFF. The CDR3 nucleotides are TGTGCTAGCAGCACCGGGGCTCGGGGGGAGCTGTTTTTT.

J is TRBJ1-1 and V is TRBV7-2; the D gene is possibly TRBD1 (6 bases). The V end lost 1 base, the J end lost 4 bases, and 7 bases lay between the germline ends. This CDR3 spans 13 amino acids. Germline loops: CDR1 SGHTA, CDR2 FQGNSA. The CDR3 loop is CASSLGGGTEAFF. Here the CDR3 DNA reads TGTGCCAGCAGCTTAGGAGGGGGCACTGAAGCTTTCTTT.

This clone has just a few counts. This chain joins TRBV7-2 and TRBJ2-1; 7 bases agree with TRBD2. The V segment lost 1 base and the J segment 2 bases; nucleotides outside the gene matches: 2. The germline V gene encodes CDR1 SGHTA and CDR2 FQGNSA. The CDR3 extends over 15 amino acids. This chain's CDR3 is CASSLVGGAYNEQFF. The CDR3 region has the DNA TGTGCCAGCAGCTTAGTGGGGGGGGCCTACAATGAGCAGTTCTTC.

Worth noting for this clone: At one boundary the junction diverges from the germline segment, which might be a read error. V and J are TRBV7-2 and TRBJ2-5, with TRBD1 matching over 7 bases. Germline loops: CDR1 SGHTA, CDR2 FQGNSA. This CDR3 comprises 13 residues. CDR3 DNA: TGTGCCAGCAGCTTAGAAAGGGACAGCCGTTTTGACTTC. This gives the protein CASSLERDSRFDF.

This chain connects TRBV7-2 to TRBJ2-1, with D tentatively TRBD1 (5 bases). Trimming pared 1 base from V and 3 bases from J, leaving 10 bases between. Germline V gene lookup returns CDR1 SGHTA and CDR2 FQGNSA. The CDR3 spans 15 residues. DNA for the CDR3: TGTGCCAGCAGCTTAGGGCAGGGCATCTACAATGAGCAGTTCTTC. Translation: CASSLGQGIYNEQFF.

V is TRBV2 and J is TRBJ1-4, with TRBD1 identical over 10 bases. Looked up from germline, CDR1 is SNHLY and CDR2 is FYNNEI. The CDR3 covers 13 residues. V was clipped by 7 bases and J by 8 bases; unmatched bases: 4. CDR3 amino acids: CASKGQGEEKLFF. CDR3 nucleotide sequence: TGTGCCAGCAAAGGACAGGGGGAAGAAAAACTGTTTTTT. The complete variable domain, with remaining parts taken from reference TRBV2 and TRBJ1-4, reads EPEVTQTPSHQVTQMGQEVILRCVPISNHLYFYWYRQILGQKVEFLVSFYNNEISEKSEIFDDQFSVERPDGSNFTLKIRSTKLEDSAMYFCASKGQGEEKLFFGSGTQLSVL.

This clone was seen a few times. The chain couples TRBV4-2 to TRBJ1-2, with a possible D match to TRBD1 (5 bases). The V gene's germline CDR1 is LGHNA and CDR2 YNFKEQ. The ends were cut back, 3 bases at V and 13 bases at J, with 15 bases in the middle. The length of the CDR3 is 12 residues. The DNA for the CDR3 is TGTGCCAGCAGCCATGATGACAGAGCGGGCACCTTC. It yields the protein CASSHDDRAGTF.

CDR3 in amino acids: CASSFRGVPYEQYF. CDR3 DNA sequence: TGTGCCAGCAGCTTCAGGGGAGTCCCCTACGAGCAGTACTTC. V and J are TRBV5-5 and TRBJ2-7; tentative D call: TRBD1 (6 bases). Germline assignment: CDR1 SGHKS and CDR2 YYEKEE (reference sequence). The CDR3 spans 14 residues. The V end was cut by 2 bases, the J end by 2 bases, with 11 bases between.

The chain links TRBV28 to TRBJ1-4; D uncertain. This CDR3 region has 14 residues. CDR1 and CDR2 (germline): MDHEN, SYDVKM. With 1 base removed from V and 8 bases from J, the gap between germline ends came to 11 bases. This CDR3 is CASSLLGLGEKLFF. CDR3 in DNA: TGTGCCAGCAGTTTATTAGGGTTGGGAGAAAAACTGTTTTTT.

The chain's CDR3 is CASRTSGYEQYF. The CDR3 bases are TGTGCCAGCAGAACTAGCGGTTACGAGCAGTACTTC. The genes are TRBV28 and TRBJ2-7; 8 nucleotides align to TRBD2. Trimming cost V 6 bases and J 4 bases; bases outside gene matches: 2. This CDR3 has 12 amino acids. CDR1 and CDR2 (germline): MDHEN, SYDVKM.

The rearrangement links TRBV5-1 to TRBJ1-2, with a tentative D call TRBD1 (5 bases). Germline CDR1 SGHRS, CDR2 YFSETQ. V gave up 1 base and J gave up 3 bases, with 10 bases separating them. The CDR3 extends over 14 amino acids. The CDR3 is CASSLTDSYYGYTF. For the CDR3, the DNA is TGCGCCAGCAGCTTGACCGACAGCTACTATGGCTACACCTTC.

J is TRBJ1-4 and V is TRBV15; D ambiguous. V lost 0 bases and J lost 8, with 10 bases in between. The CDR3 has 14 amino acids. Germline assignment: CDR1 LNHNV and CDR2 YYDKDF (reference sequence). CDR3 nucleotide sequence: TGTGCCACCAGCAGAGATCGGTGGGTGGAAAAACTGTTTTTT. It yields the protein CATSRDRWVEKLFF.

The chain's CDR3 is CASTRQGGYGYTF. CDR3 DNA: TGTGCCAGCACCCGACAGGGCGGCTATGGCTACACCTTC. The chain links TRBV7-2 to TRBJ1-2; 7 nucleotides line up with TRBD1. CDR3 length: 13 residues. CDR1 is SGHTA and CDR2 is FQGNSA in the germline V gene. With V trimmed by 7 bases and J by 4 bases, 6 bases remained unmatched. Full variable domain (missing parts from reference TRBV7-2 and TRBJ1-2): GAGVSQSPSNKVTEKGKDVELRCDPISGHTALYWYRQSLGQGLEFLIYFQGNSAPDKSGLPSDRFSAERTGGSVSTLTIQRTQQEDSAVYLCASTRQGGYGYTFGSGTRLTVV.

The chain is built from TRBV19 and TRBJ1-5, with TRBD1 identical over 7 bases. The ends lost 7 bases at V and 6 bases at J; junction bases unmatched: 15. The CDR3 has 16 amino acids. Per the germline V gene, CDR1 is LNHDA and CDR2 is SQIVND (reference sequence). The CDR3 sequence is CASKAGGDRAGQPQHF. DNA for the CDR3: TGTGCCAGTAAGGCGGGAGGGGACAGAGCGGGTCAGCCCCAGCATTTT.

The J gene is TRBJ2-6, the V gene TRBV19; TRBD2 matches 7 bases. V shed 7 bases and J 2 bases; nucleotides not matched to a gene: 11. This CDR3 spans 17 amino acids. CDR1 and CDR2 from the germline V gene are LNHDA and SQIVND (reference sequence). Written as DNA, the CDR3 is TGTGCCAGTACTCCAACAAAAGGGAGGGCTGGGGCCAACGTCCTGACTTTC. This gives the protein CASTPTKGRAGANVLTF.

This clone was seen only a few times. The rearrangement joins TRBV5-4 to TRBJ2-1, with 7 bases fitting TRBD1. Trimming took 5 bases from V and 3 from J; bases not matched to a gene: 5. This CDR3 comprises 14 residues. Germline lookup yields CDR1 SGHNT and CDR2 YYREEE (reference sequence). The CDR3 DNA follows: TGTGCCAGCAGTCTCCGACAGGGCTACAATGAGCAGTTCTTC. Its protein product is CASSLRQGYNEQFF.